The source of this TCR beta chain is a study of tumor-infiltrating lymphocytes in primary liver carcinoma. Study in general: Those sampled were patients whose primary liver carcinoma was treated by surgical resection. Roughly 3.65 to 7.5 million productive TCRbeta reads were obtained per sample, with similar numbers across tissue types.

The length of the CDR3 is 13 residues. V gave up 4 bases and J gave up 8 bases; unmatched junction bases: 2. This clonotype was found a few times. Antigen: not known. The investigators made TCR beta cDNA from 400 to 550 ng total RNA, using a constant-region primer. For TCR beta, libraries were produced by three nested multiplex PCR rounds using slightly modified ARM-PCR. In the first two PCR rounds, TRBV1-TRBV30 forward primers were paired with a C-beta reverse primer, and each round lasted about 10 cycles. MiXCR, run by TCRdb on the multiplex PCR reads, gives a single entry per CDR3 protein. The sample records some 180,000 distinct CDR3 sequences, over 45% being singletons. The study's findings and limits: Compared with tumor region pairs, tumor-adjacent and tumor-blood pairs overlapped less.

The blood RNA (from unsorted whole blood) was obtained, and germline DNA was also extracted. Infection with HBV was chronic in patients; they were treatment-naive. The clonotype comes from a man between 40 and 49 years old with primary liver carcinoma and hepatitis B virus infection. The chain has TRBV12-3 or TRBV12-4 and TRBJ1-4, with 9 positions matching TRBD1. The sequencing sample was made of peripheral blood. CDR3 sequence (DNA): TGTGCCAGCAGTTCCGGACAGGGGGAAAAACTGTTTTTT. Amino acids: CASSSGQGEKLFF.